This T cell receptor (beta chain) was recorded in a study of glioma-infiltrating T cells after dendritic cell vaccination. Study at large: Patients received autologous tumor lysate-pulsed dendritic cell vaccination between about 2002 and 2013. Whole-study results and caveats: Higher TCR clonality did not directly relate to longer survival.

CDR1 and CDR2 (germline): GTSNPN, SVGIG (reference sequence). The CDR3 length is 15 residues. V was pared by 4 bases and J by 0 bases, with 8 bases of the junction left unmatched. PBMC were collected before vaccination, two weeks after the third vaccination, and at progression. The PCR used 60 V beta and 13 J beta primers. Measured with immunoSEQ multiplex PCR; TCRdb has only the in-frame clones, and not every one. This table has 80,000 to 100,000 clones, approximately 80% appearing once. In regard to this clone: The antigen is not known.

This chain uses TRBV30 with TRBJ2-7; 8 bases are shared with TRBD1. This clonotype originated in a human donor with glioblastoma. This specimen consisted of blood, obtained before dendritic cell vaccination. Here the CDR3 reads CAWTRQGLPSYEQYF. In nucleotides, the CDR3 is TGTGCCTGGACCAGACAGGGGCTCCCCTCCTACGAGCAGTACTTC.